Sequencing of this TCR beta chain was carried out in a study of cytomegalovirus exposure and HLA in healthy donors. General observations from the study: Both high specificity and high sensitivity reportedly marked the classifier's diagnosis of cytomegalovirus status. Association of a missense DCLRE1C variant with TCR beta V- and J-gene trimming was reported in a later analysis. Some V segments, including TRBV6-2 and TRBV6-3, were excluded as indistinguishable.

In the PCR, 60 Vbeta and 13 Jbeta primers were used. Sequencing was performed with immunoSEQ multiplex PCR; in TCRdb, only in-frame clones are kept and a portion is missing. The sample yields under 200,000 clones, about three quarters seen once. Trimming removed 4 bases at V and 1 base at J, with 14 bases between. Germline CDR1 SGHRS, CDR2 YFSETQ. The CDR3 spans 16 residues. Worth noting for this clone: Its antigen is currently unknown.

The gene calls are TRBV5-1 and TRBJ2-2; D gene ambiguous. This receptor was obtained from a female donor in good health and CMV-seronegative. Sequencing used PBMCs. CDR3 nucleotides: TGCGCCAGCAGCACCGTGACACCGCTGAACACCGGGGAGCTGTTTTTT. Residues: CASSTVTPLNTGELFF.